Below, one T cell receptor beta chain is given with its context. In the authors' workflow: How many nucleated cells were present was estimated from reference gene primer amplification. The data were produced by immunoSEQ multiplex PCR, yet TCRdb's version contains in-frame clones alone and is incomplete. That table is the source of V, J and clone size, and D and trimming were worked out from the DNA. The table has approximately 300,000 clones, more than 80% seen once. Germline V gene data show CDR1 as MNHEY and CDR2 as SVGAGI. This CDR3 is 15 amino acids long. Deletions cut 6 bases from V and 2 bases from J, with 15 bases between. The record originates from a study of blood T cell repertoires in COVID-19. Study-wide context: Acute-phase and convalescent COVID-19 samples originated in the United States, Italy and Spain. Nucleic acid was either cDNA or gDNA, and it came from T cells, B-cell-depleted T cells, or PBMCs.

Source material: peripheral blood. This chain connects TRBV6-5 to TRBJ2-3; no reliable D call. This clonotype originated in a man aged 18 to 29 who had recovered from COVID-19. The CDR3: CASSLSTHYTDTQYF. CDR3 nucleotides: TGTGCCAGCAGCCTGTCTACTCATTACACAGATACGCAGTATTTT.